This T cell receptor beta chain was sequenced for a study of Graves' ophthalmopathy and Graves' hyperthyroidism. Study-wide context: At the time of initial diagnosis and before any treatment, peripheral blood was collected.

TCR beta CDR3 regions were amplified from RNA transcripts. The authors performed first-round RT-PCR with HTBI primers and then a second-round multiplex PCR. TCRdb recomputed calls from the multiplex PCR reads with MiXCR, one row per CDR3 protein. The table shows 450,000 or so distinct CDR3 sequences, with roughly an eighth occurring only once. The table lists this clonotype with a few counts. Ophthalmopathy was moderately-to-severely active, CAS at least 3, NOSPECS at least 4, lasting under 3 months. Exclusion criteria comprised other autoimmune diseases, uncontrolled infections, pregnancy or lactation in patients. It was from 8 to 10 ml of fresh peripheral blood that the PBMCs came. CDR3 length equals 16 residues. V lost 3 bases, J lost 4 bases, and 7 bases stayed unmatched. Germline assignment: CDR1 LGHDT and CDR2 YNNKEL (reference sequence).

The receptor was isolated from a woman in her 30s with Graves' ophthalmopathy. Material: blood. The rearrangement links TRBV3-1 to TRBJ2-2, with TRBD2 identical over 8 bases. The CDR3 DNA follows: TGTGCCAGCAGCCAGACGAGCGGGAGCGGCACCGGGGAGCTGTTTTTT. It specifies CASSQTSGSGTGELFF.